This T cell receptor beta chain came from a study of blood T cell repertoires in COVID-19. Study-wide background: Samples of COVID-19 (acute and convalescent) were obtained from the United States, Italy and Spain.

Each recovered donor of Cohort 3 presented with two negative PCRs, clearance, or symptom resolution. Original analysis: Counts of nucleated cells, estimated from reference gene primer amplification, were obtained. The table came from immunoSEQ multiplex PCR; TCRdb's copy has only in-frame clones and leaves some out. The D gene and trimming were derived from the DNA, and the V and J assignments and clone size from that table. The sample has roughly 330,000 clones, more than 70% seen once. V lost 5 bases and J lost 5, with 16 bases in between. Germline V CDR1 and CDR2: PRHDT, FYEKMQ (reference sequence). This CDR3 comprises 15 residues.

The sample consisted of PBMCs or T cells enriched from blood (not recorded which). This chain connects TRBV13 to TRBJ2-1, with D possibly being TRBD2 (6 bases). This sequence was found in a woman in her 30s who had recovered from COVID-19. In nucleotides, the CDR3 is TGTGCCAGCAGCCCCACCGGGACTTCCGACAATGAGCAGTTCTTC. Its translation: CASSPTGTSDNEQFF.